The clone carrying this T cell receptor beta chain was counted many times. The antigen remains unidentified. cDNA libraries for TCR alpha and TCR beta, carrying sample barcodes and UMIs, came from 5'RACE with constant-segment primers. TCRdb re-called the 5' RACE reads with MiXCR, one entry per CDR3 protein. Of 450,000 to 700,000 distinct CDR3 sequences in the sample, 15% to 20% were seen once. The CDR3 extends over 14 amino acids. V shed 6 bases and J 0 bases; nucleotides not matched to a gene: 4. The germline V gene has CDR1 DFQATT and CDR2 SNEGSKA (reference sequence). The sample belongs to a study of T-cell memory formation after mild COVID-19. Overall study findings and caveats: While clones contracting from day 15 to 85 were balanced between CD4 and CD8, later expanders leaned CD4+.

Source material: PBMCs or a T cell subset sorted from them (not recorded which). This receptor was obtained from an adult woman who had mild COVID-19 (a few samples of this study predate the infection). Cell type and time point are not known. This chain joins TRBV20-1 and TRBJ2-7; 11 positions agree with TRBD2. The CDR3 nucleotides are TGCAGTGCCGTGGGACTAGCGGTCTCCTACGAGCAGTACTTC. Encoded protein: CSAVGLAVSYEQYF.